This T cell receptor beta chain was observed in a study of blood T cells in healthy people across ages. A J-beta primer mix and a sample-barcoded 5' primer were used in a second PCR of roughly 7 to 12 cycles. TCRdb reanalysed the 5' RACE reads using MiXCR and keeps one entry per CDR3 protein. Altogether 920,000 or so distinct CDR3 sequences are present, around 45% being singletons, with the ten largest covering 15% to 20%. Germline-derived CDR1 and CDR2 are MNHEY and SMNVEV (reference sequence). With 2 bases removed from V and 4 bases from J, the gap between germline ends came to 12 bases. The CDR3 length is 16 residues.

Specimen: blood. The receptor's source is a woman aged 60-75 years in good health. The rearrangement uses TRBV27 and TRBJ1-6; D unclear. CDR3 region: CASSLQWRAYNSPLHF. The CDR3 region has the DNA TGTGCCAGCAGTTTACAGTGGAGGGCTTATAATTCACCCCTCCACTTT.